This T cell receptor beta chain was profiled in a study of shared clonotypes between healthy human individuals. General study findings and limits: Larger estimated richness was generally seen in naive subsets than in memory subsets.

The assay was immunoSEQ multiplex PCR, and TCRdb's table has in-frame clones only and misses some. The sample includes hundreds of thousands of clones, approximately 79% of them seen just once. This clone has more than one count but fewer than ten. The antigen is undetermined. The CDR3 is made up of 16 amino acids. The germline CDR1 and CDR2 sequences are KGHSH and LQKENI. V lost 0 bases to trimming and J lost 7 bases, with 16 bases between them. A CD45RA+ naive subset and a CD45RA-negative memory subset were split from CD4+ cells. The gene calls are TRBV18 and TRBJ1-5; unclear D gene. What was sequenced was memory CD4+ T cells sorted from blood. Subset defined: CD45RA-negative fraction. The clonotype was recovered from a young woman in good health. CDR3 DNA sequence: TGTGCCAGCTCACCACCGAGTTCGGGCCACATGCAGCCCCAGCATTTT. Protein sequence: CASSPPSSGHMQPQHF. The full variable domain, completed using reference TRBV18 and TRBJ1-5, is NAGVMQNPRHLVRRRGQEARLRCSPMKGHSHVYWYRQLPEEGLKFMVYLQKENIIDESGMPKERFSAEFPKEGPSILRIQQVVRGDSAAYFCASSPPSSGHMQPQHFGDGTRLSIL.